This T cell receptor (beta chain) was captured in a study of cytomegalovirus exposure and HLA in healthy donors. Across the whole study: Across a few hundred genotyped donors, 81% landed in the Caucasian-associated ancestry cluster. Findings of the study overall: Per a prior analysis, the majority of TCR beta V segments were productive roughly 87% or roughly 30% of the time. In a later analysis, about 17,000 TCR beta sequences were associated with HLA alleles at 0.05 false discovery rate.

A note on this clone: Its antigen is still unknown.

A multiplex PCR was run with 60 Vbeta primers and 13 Jbeta primers. The table came from immunoSEQ multiplex PCR; TCRdb's copy has only in-frame clones and leaves some out. The sample records about 180,000 clones, roughly 84% being singletons. Those who donated were healthy bone marrow donors. V shed 0 bases and J shed 10 bases, with 9 bases lying between them. Germline assignment: CDR1 DFQATT and CDR2 SNEGSKA (reference sequence). The CDR3 runs 11 residues. The TCR sequence derives from a girl under 10 years old in good health and CMV-seropositive. Source material: PBMCs. The gene calls are TRBV20-1 and TRBJ2-5; D unclear. The CDR3 sequence: CSARDVAVQYF. The CDR3 DNA is TGCAGTGCTAGAGATGTCGCGGTCCAGTACTTC.